The text below deals with one T cell receptor beta chain. What it recognizes is unknown. Sequenced by immunoSEQ multiplex PCR; TCRdb stores in-frame clones only, minus some. Among about 130,000 clones listed, around 90% were seen once. This record comes from a study of cytomegalovirus exposure and HLA in healthy donors. Germline loops: CDR1 LNHDA, CDR2 SQIVND (reference sequence). There are 14 residues in the CDR3. Between the trimmed V and J ends, which lost 6 bases and 1 base, there was a span of 13 bases. Study results and caveats: In vitro checks showed that a few CMV-associated chains really do target CMV antigens. There were some public TCRs occurring in many donors, but most TCR sequences were rare.

The clonotype comes from a woman between 18 and 29 years old in good health and CMV-seronegative. V gene TRBV19 combines with J gene TRBJ2-7, with D tentatively TRBD2 (6 bases). Sequenced sample: PBMCs. The CDR3 DNA follows: TGTGCCAGTAGCCGGGGGATCGGGTCCTACGAGCAGTACTTC. It encodes CASSRGIGSYEQYF. Together with reference TRBV19 and TRBJ2-7, the CDR3 gives the full variable domain: DGGITQSPKYLFRKEGQNVTLSCEQNLNHDAMYWYRQDPGQGLRLIYYSQIVNDFQKGDIAEGYSVSREKKESFPLTVTSAQKNPTAFYLCASSRGIGSYEQYFGPGTRLTVT.